This T cell receptor (beta chain) was identified during a study of blood T cells in healthy people across ages. As for this clonotype: As yet, its antigen is unknown.

A second roughly 7 to 11 cycle PCR used barcoded and J-beta primers. Each CDR3 protein is one row after TCRdb ran MiXCR on the 5' RACE reads. The sample shows 1.5 million to 1.8 million distinct CDR3 sequences, approximately 39% of them seen only once. V was pared by 9 bases and J by 6 bases, with 22 bases between. Germline V CDR1 and CDR2: SEHNR, FQNEAQ (reference sequence). The CDR3 length is 15 residues. Study results and caveats: From one million sequenced T cells, diversity estimates were lower bounds. Strong correlation was found linking TCR beta diversity to naive T cell percentage.

The sample comprised blood. This sequence was found in a woman in her late teens or twenties in good health. V and J are TRBV7-9 and TRBJ2-3; the D gene could be TRBD1 or TRBD2 (5 bases each). The CDR3 loop is CASMGDSRRVDTQYF. In DNA, the CDR3 is TGTGCCAGTATGGGAGACAGCCGGCGAGTGGATACGCAGTATTTT.